The clone carrying this TCR beta chain was recorded once. The source of the sample is a study of blood T cell repertoires in COVID-19. Study summary: Nucleic acid was either cDNA or gDNA, and it came from T cells, B-cell-depleted T cells, or PBMCs.

Germline V CDR1 and CDR2: SGHRS, YFSETQ. The CDR3 contains 15 residues. The germline V and J ends were trimmed by 0 bases and 3 bases, with 13 bases remaining between them. Original analysis: Reference gene primer amplification yielded estimated nucleated cell counts. Repertoires were generated with immunoSEQ multiplex PCR, while TCRdb's copy carries only in-frame clones and drops some. Clone size and V and J calls were adopted from that table, with D and trimming inferred from the DNA. Here the sample spans over 250,000 clones, around 90% being singletons. Specimen: peripheral blood. The chain has TRBV5-1 and TRBJ2-7; a possible D gene is TRBD1 (5 bases). The clonotype comes from a man aged 60 to 69 who had recovered from COVID-19. This CDR3 reads CASSLESQDIYEQYF. CDR3 sequence (DNA): TGCGCCAGCAGCTTGGAGTCGCAGGACATCTACGAGCAGTACTTC.